This entry concerns a single T cell receptor beta chain. The antigen is unknown. Trimming took 0 bases from V and 5 from J; bases not matched to a gene: 3. Germline loops: CDR1 WNHNN, CDR2 SYGVQD (reference sequence). The length of the CDR3 is 14 residues. This specimen comes from a study of CD4+ T cells in melanoma. Study findings and constraints: A reported correlation linked neoantigen-specific CD4+ T cells to CD8+, macrophage and B cell function. Neoantigen-specific CD4+ T cells in melanoma reportedly had diverse differentiation states.

Assay used: immunoSEQ multiplex PCR; TCRdb lists only in-frame clones, some missing. The sample consists of about 21,000 clones, roughly 82% of them appearing once. The source material was cells from a culture (not recorded whether cultured in vitro). This clonotype originated in a human donor with melanoma. The rearrangement uses TRBV10-1 and TRBJ2-5; 7 nucleotides align to TRBD1. This CDR3 is CASSESQGKETQYF. The CDR3 coding sequence is TGCGCCAGCAGTGAGTCACAGGGGAAGGAGACCCAGTACTTC.